This T cell receptor (beta chain) was identified in a study of siplizumab effects on memory and regulatory T cells. Measured with immunoSEQ multiplex PCR; TCRdb has only the in-frame clones, and not every one. The table records roughly 64,000 clones, just over 95% of them present only once. Study-level findings and limits: Apparently key alloresponse contributors, naive T cells also seemed more diverse than memory cells. Siplizumab cultures yielded proliferating Tregs whose suppressive function was not confirmed.

With regard to this clone: What it recognizes is unknown.

Sequenced unstimulated subsets in a few donor pairs: CD4+ naive, CD4+ memory, CD8+ naive, CD8+ effector memory, CD8+ TEMRA. The CDR3 runs to 11 residues. Per germline, CDR1 MNHEY and CDR2 SMNVEV (reference sequence). Trimming left V 11 bases short and J 6 bases short, with 10 bases between. The sequencing input was naive CD8+ T cells sorted from blood. The clonotype was recovered from a human donor in good health. The V call is TRBV27, the J call TRBJ1-4, with no clear D. The CDR3: CAGLRDEKLFF. The CDR3 nucleotides read TGTGCCGGCTTACGGGATGAAAAACTGTTTTTT. Together with reference TRBV27 and TRBJ1-4, the CDR3 gives the full variable domain: EAQVTQNPRYLITVTGKKLTVTCSQNMNHEYMSWYRQDPGLGLRQIYYSMNVEVTDKGDVPEGYKVSRKEKRNFPLILESPSPNQTSLYFCAGLRDEKLFFGSGTQLSVL.